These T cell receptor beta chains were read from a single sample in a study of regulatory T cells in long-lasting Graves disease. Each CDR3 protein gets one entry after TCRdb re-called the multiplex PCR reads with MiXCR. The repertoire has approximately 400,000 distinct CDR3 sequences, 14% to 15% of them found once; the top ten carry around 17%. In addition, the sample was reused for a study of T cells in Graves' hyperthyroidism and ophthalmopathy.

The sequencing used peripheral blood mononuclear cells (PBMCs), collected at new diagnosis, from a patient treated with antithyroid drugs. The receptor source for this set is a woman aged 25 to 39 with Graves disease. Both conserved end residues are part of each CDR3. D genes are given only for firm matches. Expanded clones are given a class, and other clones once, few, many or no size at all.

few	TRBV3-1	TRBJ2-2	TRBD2	CASSQGLAGTGELFF	TGTGCCAGCAGCCAGGGGCTAGCGGGAACCGGGGAGCTGTTTTTT
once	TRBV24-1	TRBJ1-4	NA	CATSDRVNEKLFF	TGTGCCACCAGTGACAGGGTCAATGAAAAACTGTTTTTT
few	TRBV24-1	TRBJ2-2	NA	CATSDRESFRSNTGELFF	TGTGCCACCAGTGATAGGGAGAGTTTTCGCTCGAACACCGGGGAGCTGTTTTTT
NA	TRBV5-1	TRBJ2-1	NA	CASSFHRLDYNEQFF	TGCGCCAGCAGCTTCCACCGACTAGACTACAATGAGCAGTTCTTC
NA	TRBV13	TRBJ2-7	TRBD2	CASSLALAGPFYEQYF	TGTGCCAGCAGCTTAGCGCTAGCGGGACCATTCTACGAGCAGTACTTC
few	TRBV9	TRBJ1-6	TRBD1	CASSPRDRNSPLHF	TGTGCCAGCAGCCCCCGGGACAGAAATTCACCCCTCCACTTT
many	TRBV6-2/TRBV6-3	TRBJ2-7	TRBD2	CASSGLAGGSYEQYF	TGTGCCAGCAGTGGCCTAGCGGGAGGCTCCTACGAGCAGTACTTC
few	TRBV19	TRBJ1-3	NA	CASSMETGSSGNTIYF	TGTGCCAGTAGTATGGAGACAGGTTCGTCTGGAAACACCATATATTTT
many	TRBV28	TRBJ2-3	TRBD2	CASSFSPLSGRGKDTQYF	TGTGCCAGCAGTTTCTCCCCCCTTAGCGGGAGGGGCAAAGATACGCAGTATTTT
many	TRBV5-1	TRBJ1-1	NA	CASSLGPGNTEAFF	TGCGCCAGCAGCTTGGGGCCAGGGAACACTGAAGCTTTCTTT
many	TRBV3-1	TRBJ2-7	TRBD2	CASSPNSGRALQYF	TGTGCCAGCAGCCCAAATAGCGGGAGGGCCTTGCAGTACTTC
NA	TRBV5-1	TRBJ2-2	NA	CASSLNTPGHPAGELFF	TGCGCCAGCAGCTTAAACACTCCGGGACACCCTGCCGGGGAGCTGTTTTTT
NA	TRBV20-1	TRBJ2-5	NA	CSAQQETQYF	TGCAGTGCTCAACAAGAGACCCAGTACTTC
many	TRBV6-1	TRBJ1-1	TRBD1	CASTPGQGMENTEAFF	TGTGCCAGCACCCCGGGACAGGGGATGGAGAACACTGAAGCTTTCTTT
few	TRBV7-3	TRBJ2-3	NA	CASSLRFSRDTQYF	TGTGCCAGCAGCTTAAGGTTTTCCCGGGATACGCAGTATTTT